These T cell receptor beta chains were read from a single sample in a study of T cells in localized non-small cell lung cancer. Profiling relied on immunoSEQ multiplex PCR, and the TCRdb table lists in-frame clones only, not all of them. The top ten hold about 32% of the sample, which has roughly 39,000 clones, 70% to 80% seen once. The source was PBMCs, collected before any cancer treatment. These receptors all stem from a woman aged 40-75 years with stage II squamous cell lung carcinoma. CDR3s include the opening cysteine and the closing phenylalanine or tryptophan. D genes are given only for firm matches.

J gene: TRBJ1-2; D gene: -; V gene: TRBV7-9; CDR3 DNA: TGTGCCAGCAGCTTTGGGGTAGACTATGGCTACACCTTC; CDR3 protein: CASSFGVDYGYTF
J gene: TRBJ2-1; D gene: TRBD2; V gene: TRBV11-2; CDR3 DNA: TGTGCCAGCAGCTTAAGGCCCTCGGGAGGTAGGAATGAGCAGTTCTTC; CDR3 protein: CASSLRPSGGRNEQFF
J gene: TRBJ1-3; D gene: -; V gene: TRBV18; CDR3 DNA: TGTGCCAGCTCACCTATTCAGACAAGTGACGGAAACACCATATATTTT; CDR3 protein: CASSPIQTSDGNTIYF
J gene: TRBJ1-3; D gene: TRBD1; V gene: TRBV4-2; CDR3 DNA: TGTGCCAGCAGCCCGACAGGGGATAACTCTGGAAACACCATATATTTT; CDR3 protein: CASSPTGDNSGNTIYF
J gene: TRBJ2-3; D gene: -; V gene: TRBV28; CDR3 DNA: TGTGCCAGCAGCACCCGGAAGGTTAGCACAGATACGCAGTATTTT; CDR3 protein: CASSTRKVSTDTQYF
J gene: TRBJ1-3; D gene: TRBD1; V gene: TRBV7-9; CDR3 DNA: TGTGCCAGCAGCTTCCCAGGAACAGGGGAAGTAACTGGAAACACCATATATTTT; CDR3 protein: CASSFPGTGEVTGNTIYF
J gene: TRBJ2-1; D gene: -; V gene: TRBV29-1; CDR3 DNA: TGCAGCGTTGAAAAGGGGCGGTCCTACAATGAGCAGTTCTTC; CDR3 protein: CSVEKGRSYNEQFF
J gene: TRBJ2-7; D gene: -; V gene: TRBV6-1; CDR3 DNA: TGTGCCAGCAGGCCAGGGGCAGGGGTCGAGCAGTACTTC; CDR3 protein: CASRPGAGVEQYF
J gene: TRBJ2-1; D gene: -; V gene: TRBV2; CDR3 DNA: TGTGCCAGCAGTGAGAGGGAGACAACGGAGCAGTTCTTC; CDR3 protein: CASSERETTEQFF
J gene: TRBJ1-2; D gene: -; V gene: TRBV6-5; CDR3 DNA: TGTGCCAGCAGTTCCACGTTTGGCTACACCTTC; CDR3 protein: CASSSTFGYTF
J gene: TRBJ2-2; D gene: -; V gene: TRBV10-2; CDR3 DNA: TGCGCCAGCATCGGAGGTTGGGACACCGGGGAGCTGTTTTTT; CDR3 protein: CASIGGWDTGELFF
J gene: TRBJ2-6; D gene: -; V gene: TRBV10-3; CDR3 DNA: TGTGCCATCAAGGAGGGGAATGGGGCCAACGTCCTGACTTTC; CDR3 protein: CAIKEGNGANVLTF
J gene: TRBJ2-1; D gene: TRBD1; V gene: TRBV7-3; CDR3 DNA: TGTGCCAGCAGCCCAGGACAGGGGGCTCGTGGTTCCCGAAACAATGAGCAGTTCTTC; CDR3 protein: CASSPGQGARGSRNNEQFF